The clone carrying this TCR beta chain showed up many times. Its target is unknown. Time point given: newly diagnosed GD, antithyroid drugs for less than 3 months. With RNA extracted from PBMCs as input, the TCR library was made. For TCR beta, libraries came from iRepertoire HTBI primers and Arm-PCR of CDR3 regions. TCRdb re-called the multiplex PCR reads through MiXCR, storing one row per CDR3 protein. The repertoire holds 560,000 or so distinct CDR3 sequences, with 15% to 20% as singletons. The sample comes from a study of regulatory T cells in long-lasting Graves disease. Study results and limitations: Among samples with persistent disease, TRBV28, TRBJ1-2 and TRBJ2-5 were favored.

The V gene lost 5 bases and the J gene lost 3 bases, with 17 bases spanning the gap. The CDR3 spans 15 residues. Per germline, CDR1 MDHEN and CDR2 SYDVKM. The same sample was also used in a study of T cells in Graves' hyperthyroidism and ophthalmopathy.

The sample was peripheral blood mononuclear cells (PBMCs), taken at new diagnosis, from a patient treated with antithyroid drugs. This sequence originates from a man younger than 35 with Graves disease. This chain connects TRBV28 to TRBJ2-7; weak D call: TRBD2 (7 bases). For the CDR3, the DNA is TGTGCCAGCAGTGGGGAGGGGGGCCAGAGCTACGAGCAGTACTTC. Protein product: CASSGEGGQSYEQYF. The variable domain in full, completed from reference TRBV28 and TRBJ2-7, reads DVKVTQSSRYLVKRTGEKVFLECVQDMDHENMFWYRQDPGLGLRLIYFSYDVKMKEKGDIPEGYSVSREKKERFSLILESASTNQTSMYLCASSGEGGQSYEQYFGPGTRLTVT.